The T cell receptor (beta chain) described here comes from a study of CD8+CD57+ T cells in acquired aplastic anemia. Looking at the study overall: DNA recovered from sorted CD4+ and CD8+ cells had a mean of 3.2 ug. Healthy-donor CD4+ cells averaged roughly 11 million reads.

The CDR3 is 13 amino acids. Germline V gives CDR1 LNHDA, CDR2 SQIVND (reference sequence). Study-wide points: About 30 shared CD8+ CDR3s appeared highly expressed within patients' immunodominant clones. Patients showed no significant difference from controls in CD8+ Simpson's diversity.

Genomic DNA acted as the template from which TCR beta VDJ combination and CDR3 sequence profiling were carried out. Using its own MiXCR run on the reads, TCRdb lists one record per CDR3 protein. There are hundreds of thousands of distinct CDR3 sequences in the sample; about 70% occur only once, and 3.5% to 4.5% lies in the top ten. In regard to this clonotype: Its specificity is unknown.

This clonotype originated in a human donor in good health, serving as a control. This sequence joins TRBV19 and TRBJ2-1; D perhaps matches TRBD1 (5 bases). The DNA end is a closer match to TRBJ2-5, so the J assignment may be wrong. The sequencing sample was made of sorted CD4+, CD8+, or CD8+CD57+ T cells (not recorded which) from PBMCs. Here the CDR3 DNA reads TGTGCCAGTAGTATGTCCAGGGCCGAGACCCAGTACTTC. Translation gives CASSMSRAETQYF.